This T cell receptor beta chain was captured by sequencing in a study of Tregs in tolerant kidney transplant recipients. Background on the study: Two populations were sorted: CD4+CD8-CD25+CD127- and CD4+CD8-4-1BB+CD40L-. Donor B cells were activated for about eleven days on irradiated CD40L-expressing 3T3 cells.

Germline values: CDR1 SEHNR, CDR2 FQNEAQ (reference sequence). This CDR3 spans 15 amino acids. V gave up 5 bases and J gave up 7 bases; unmatched junction bases: 13. The protocol was immunoSEQ multiplex PCR, while the TCRdb copy is restricted to in-frame clones and leaves out a portion. The profile shows 9,500 to 12,000 clones, roughly 89% of them singletons. Points on this clone: Its antigen is unknown.

The genes are TRBV7-9 and TRBJ2-7; 8 bases map to TRBD2. Sequencing was performed on Tregs from blood cultured with allogeneic cells, taken before the transplant. The receptor was isolated from a human patient who received a combined kidney and bone marrow transplant. The CDR3 sequence: CASSVTGTRVGEQYF. Here the CDR3 DNA reads TGTGCCAGCAGCGTCACCGGGACTAGAGTCGGGGAGCAGTACTTC.